Below, 3 T cell receptor beta chains from the same sample are listed, as sequenced in a study of cytomegalovirus exposure and HLA in healthy donors. This table comes from immunoSEQ multiplex PCR, and its TCRdb copy is limited to in-frame clones, with some not included. This sample carries fewer than 200,000 clones, roughly 89% of them seen once, and the ten largest clones take 3%. What was sequenced was PBMCs. Receptors were obtained from a woman aged 18-29 years in good health and CMV-seropositive.

The V and J genes are TRBV5-8 and TRBJ1-2; D is perhaps TRBD1 (5 bases). The length of the CDR3 is 15 residues. Trimming removed 7 bases at V and 4 bases at J, with 20 bases between. Germline CDR1 is SGHTS and CDR2 is YDEGEE. The CDR3 sequence is CASGKSLGVRYGYTF. DNA for the CDR3: TGTGCCAGCGGAAAAAGTTTAGGGGTCCGCTATGGCTACACCTTC. The full variable domain, its missing parts supplied by reference TRBV5-8 and TRBJ1-2, is EAGVTQSPTHLIKTRGQQATLRCSPISGHTSVYWYQQALGLGLQFLLWYDEGEERNRGNFPPRFSGRQFPNYSSELNVNALELEDSALYLCASGKSLGVRYGYTFGSGTRLTVV.

The J gene is TRBJ2-7, the V gene TRBV28; tentatively, D is TRBD1 (5 bases). CDR1 and CDR2 (germline): MDHEN, SYDVKM. The CDR3 loop spans 15 amino acids. V was cut by 4 bases and J by 2 bases, with 15 bases left in between. The CDR3 DNA reads as TGTGCCAGCAGTTACCAGGGAAAAACCCCCTACGAGCAGTACTTC. Translating it yields CASSYQGKTPYEQYF.

This rearrangement joins TRBV9 to TRBJ1-5; D is perhaps TRBD1 (6 bases). Germline V gives CDR1 SGDLS, CDR2 YYNGEE. V was pared by 0 bases and J by 3 bases, with 16 bases between. The CDR3 runs to 17 residues. CDR3 sequence reads: CASSVGPGGWDNQPQHF. CDR3 DNA sequence: TGTGCCAGCAGCGTAGGGCCGGGGGGCTGGGACAATCAGCCCCAGCATTTT.